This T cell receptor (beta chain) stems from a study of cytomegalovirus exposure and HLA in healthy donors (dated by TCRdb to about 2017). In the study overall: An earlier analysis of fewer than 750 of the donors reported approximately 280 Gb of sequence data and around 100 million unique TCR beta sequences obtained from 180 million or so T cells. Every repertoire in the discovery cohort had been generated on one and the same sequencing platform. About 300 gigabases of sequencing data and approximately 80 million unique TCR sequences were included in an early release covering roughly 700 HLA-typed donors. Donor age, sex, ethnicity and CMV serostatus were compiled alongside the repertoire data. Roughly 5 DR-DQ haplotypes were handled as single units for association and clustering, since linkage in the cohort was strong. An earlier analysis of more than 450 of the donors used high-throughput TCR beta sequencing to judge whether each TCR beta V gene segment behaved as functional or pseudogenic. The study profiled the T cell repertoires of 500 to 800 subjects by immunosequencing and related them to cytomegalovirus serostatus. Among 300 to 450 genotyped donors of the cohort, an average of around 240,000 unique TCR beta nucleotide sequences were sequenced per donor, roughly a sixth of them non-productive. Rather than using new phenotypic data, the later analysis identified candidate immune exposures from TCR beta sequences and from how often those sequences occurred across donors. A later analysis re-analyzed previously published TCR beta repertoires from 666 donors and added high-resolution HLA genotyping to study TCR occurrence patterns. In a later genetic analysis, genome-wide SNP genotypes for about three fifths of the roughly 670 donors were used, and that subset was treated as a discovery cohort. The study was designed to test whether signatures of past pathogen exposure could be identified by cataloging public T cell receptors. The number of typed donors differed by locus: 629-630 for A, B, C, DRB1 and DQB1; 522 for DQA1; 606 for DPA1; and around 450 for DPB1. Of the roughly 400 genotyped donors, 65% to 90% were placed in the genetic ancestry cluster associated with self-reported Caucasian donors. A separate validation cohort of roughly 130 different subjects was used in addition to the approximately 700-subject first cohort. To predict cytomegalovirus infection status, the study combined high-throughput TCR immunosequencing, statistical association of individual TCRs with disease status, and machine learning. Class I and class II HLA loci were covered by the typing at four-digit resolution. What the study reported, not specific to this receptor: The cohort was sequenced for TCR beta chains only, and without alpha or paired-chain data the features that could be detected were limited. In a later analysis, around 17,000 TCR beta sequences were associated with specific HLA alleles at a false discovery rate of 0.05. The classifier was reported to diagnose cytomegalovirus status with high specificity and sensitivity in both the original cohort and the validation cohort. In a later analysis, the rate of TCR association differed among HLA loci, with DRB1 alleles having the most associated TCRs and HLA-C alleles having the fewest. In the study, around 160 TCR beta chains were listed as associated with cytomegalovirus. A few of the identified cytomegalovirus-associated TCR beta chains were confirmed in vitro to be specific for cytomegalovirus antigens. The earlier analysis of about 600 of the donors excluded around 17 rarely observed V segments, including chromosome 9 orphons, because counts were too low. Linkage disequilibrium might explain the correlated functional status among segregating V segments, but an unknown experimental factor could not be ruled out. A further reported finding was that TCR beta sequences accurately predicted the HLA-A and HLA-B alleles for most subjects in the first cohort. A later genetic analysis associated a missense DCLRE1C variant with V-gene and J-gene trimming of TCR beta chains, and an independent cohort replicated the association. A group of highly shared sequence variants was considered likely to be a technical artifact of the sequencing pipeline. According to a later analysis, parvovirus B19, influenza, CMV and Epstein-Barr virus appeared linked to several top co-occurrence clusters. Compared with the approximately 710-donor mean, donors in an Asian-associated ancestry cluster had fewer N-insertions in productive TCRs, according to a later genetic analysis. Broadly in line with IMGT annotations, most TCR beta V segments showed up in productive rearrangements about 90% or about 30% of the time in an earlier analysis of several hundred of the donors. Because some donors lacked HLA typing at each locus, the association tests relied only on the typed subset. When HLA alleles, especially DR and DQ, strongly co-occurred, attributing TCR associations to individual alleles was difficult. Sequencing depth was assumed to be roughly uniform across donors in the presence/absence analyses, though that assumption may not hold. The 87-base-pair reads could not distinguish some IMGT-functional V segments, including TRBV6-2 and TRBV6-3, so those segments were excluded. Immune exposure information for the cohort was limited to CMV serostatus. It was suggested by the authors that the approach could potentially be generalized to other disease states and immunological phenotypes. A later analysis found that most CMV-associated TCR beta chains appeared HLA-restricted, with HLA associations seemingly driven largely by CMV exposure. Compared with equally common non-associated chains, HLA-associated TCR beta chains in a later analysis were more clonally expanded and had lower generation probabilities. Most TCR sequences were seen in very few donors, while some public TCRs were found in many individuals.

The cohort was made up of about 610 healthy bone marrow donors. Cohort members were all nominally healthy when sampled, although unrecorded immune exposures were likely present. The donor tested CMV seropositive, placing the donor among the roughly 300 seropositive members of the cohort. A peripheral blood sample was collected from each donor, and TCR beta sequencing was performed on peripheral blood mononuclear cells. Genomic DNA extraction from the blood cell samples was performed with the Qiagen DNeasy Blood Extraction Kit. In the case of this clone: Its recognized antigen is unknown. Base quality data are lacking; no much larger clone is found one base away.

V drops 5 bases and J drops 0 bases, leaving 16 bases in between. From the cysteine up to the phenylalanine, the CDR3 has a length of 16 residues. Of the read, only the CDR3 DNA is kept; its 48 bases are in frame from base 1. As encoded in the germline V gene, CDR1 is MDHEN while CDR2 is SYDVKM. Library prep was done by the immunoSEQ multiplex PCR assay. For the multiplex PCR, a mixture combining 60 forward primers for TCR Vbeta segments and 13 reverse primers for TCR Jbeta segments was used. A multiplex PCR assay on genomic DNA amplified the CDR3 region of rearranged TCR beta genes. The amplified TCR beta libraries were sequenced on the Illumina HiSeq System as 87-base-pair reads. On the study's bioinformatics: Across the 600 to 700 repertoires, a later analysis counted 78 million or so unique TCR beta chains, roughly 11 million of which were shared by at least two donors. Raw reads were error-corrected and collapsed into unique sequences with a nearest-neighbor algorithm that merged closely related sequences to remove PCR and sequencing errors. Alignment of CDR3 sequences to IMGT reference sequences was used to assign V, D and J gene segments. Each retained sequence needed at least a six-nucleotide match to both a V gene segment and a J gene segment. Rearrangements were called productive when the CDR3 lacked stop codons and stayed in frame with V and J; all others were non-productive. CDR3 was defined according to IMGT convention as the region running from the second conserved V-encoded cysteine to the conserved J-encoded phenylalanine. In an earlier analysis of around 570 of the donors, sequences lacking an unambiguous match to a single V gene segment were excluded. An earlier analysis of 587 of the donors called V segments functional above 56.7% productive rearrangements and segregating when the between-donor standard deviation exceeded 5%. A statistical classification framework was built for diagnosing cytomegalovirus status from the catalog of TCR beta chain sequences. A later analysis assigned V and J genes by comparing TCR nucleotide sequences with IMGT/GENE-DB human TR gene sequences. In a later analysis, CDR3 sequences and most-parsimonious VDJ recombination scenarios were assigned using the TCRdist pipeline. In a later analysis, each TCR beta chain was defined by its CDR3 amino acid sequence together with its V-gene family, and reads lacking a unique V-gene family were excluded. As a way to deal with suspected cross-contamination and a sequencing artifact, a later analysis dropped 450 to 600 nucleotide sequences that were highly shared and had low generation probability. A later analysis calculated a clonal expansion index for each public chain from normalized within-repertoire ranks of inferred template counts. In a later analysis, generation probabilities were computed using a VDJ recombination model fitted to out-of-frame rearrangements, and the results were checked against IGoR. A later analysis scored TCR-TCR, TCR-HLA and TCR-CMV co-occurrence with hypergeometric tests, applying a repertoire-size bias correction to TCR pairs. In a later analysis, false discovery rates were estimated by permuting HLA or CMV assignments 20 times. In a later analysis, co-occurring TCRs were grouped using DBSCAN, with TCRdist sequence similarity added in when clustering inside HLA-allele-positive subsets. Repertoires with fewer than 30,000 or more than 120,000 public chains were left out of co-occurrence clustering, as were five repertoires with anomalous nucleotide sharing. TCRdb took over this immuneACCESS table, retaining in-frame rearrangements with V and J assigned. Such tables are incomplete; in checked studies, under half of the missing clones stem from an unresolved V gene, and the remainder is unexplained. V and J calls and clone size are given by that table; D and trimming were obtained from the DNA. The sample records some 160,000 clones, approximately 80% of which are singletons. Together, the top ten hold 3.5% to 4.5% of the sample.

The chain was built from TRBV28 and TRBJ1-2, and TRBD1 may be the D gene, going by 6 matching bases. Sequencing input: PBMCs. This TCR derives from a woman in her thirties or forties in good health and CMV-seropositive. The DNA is TGTGCCAGCAGTACCCGGAGGGGGGGCCCTAACTATGGCTACACCTTC. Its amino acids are CASSTRRGGPNYGYTF.